The 27 T cell receptor beta chains listed next were all sequenced from one sample in a study of cytomegalovirus exposure and HLA in healthy donors. The PCR made use of 60 Vbeta and 13 Jbeta primers. Produced via immunoSEQ multiplex PCR; TCRdb's table is partial and in-frame only. The table lists around 180,000 clones, 75% to 85% of them singletons. The sequenced sample consisted of PBMCs. The receptors shown here come from a girl between 2 and 10 years old in good health and CMV-seropositive.

The chain employs TRBV27 and TRBJ2-7; TRBD1 aligns across 10 bases. CDR3 length: 16 residues. J gave up 5 bases and V 5 bases, and 12 bases lay outside the gene matches. Germline lookup yields CDR1 MNHEY and CDR2 SMNVEV (reference sequence). CDR3: CASSAPVGTGANEQYF. CDR3 nucleotides: TGTGCCAGCAGTGCCCCGGTTGGGACAGGGGCCAACGAGCAGTACTTC.

V and J are TRBV2 and TRBJ2-5; D might be TRBD1 (5 bases). The J call is doubtful: the DNA matches TRBJ2-7 better. Germline CDR1 and CDR2: SNHLY and FYNNEI. The length of the CDR3 is 12 residues. In nucleotides, the CDR3 is TGTGCCAGCAGTAGACAGAGCTACGAGCAGTACTTC. Translated, it gives CASSRQSYEQYF.

The rearrangement links TRBV5-1 to TRBJ2-7; TRBD1 might be the D (5 bases). Trimming pared 1 base from V and 5 bases from J, leaving 16 bases between. This CDR3 spans 15 amino acids. Per the germline V gene, CDR1 is SGHRS and CDR2 is YFSETQ. The CDR3 region has the DNA TGCGCCAGCAGCTTGAATCGCGCAGGGTCCCACGAGCAGTACTTC. Translating it yields CASSLNRAGSHEQYF.

J is TRBJ1-2 and V is TRBV7-9; D is perhaps TRBD1 (5 bases). V lost 10 bases and J lost 1, with 25 bases in between. The CDR3 is made up of 17 amino acids. CDR1 is SEHNR and CDR2 is FQNEAQ in the germline V gene (reference sequence). Here the CDR3 DNA reads TGTGCCATCACAGGAAATGTGGGACTTAAGCTTAACTATGGCTACACCTTC. Translated, it gives CAITGNVGLKLNYGYTF.

About this clone: Other DNA sequences in this sample translate to the same CDR3. The CDR3 coding sequence is TGCGCCAGCAGCTTGGGACTAGCGGGACAAGAGACCCAGTACTTC. Amino acids: CASSLGLAGQETQYF. V is TRBV5-1 and J is TRBJ2-5; TRBD2 aligns across 11 bases. The CDR3 is made up of 15 amino acids. Germline lookup yields CDR1 SGHRS and CDR2 YFSETQ. The junction had 0 bases not matched to a gene; V was cut back by 0 bases and J by 2 bases.

The V and J genes are TRBV2 and TRBJ2-7; a possible D gene is TRBD2 (6 bases). V was pared by 8 bases and J by 6 bases, with 17 bases between. Germline assignment: CDR1 SNHLY and CDR2 FYNNEI. This CDR3 is 13 amino acids long. The CDR3, as DNA: TGTGCCAGCGAGGAGGGGAATTACTTCGAGCAGTACTTC. Translating it yields CASEEGNYFEQYF.

The chain uses TRBV5-6 and TRBJ2-3; D is unclear. Germline CDR1 and CDR2: SGHDT and YYEEEE. The ends were cut back, 5 bases at V and 2 bases at J, with 9 bases in the middle. The CDR3 is made up of 13 amino acids. The CDR3 DNA follows: TGTGCCAGCAGTCGCATCTACACAGATACGCAGTATTTT. Protein: CASSRIYTDTQYF.

The V and J genes are TRBV9 and TRBJ2-3; D is perhaps TRBD2 (5 bases). Germline V gene lookup returns CDR1 SGDLS and CDR2 YYNGEE. Trimming pared 3 bases from V and 0 bases from J, leaving 11 bases between. The CDR3 spans 15 residues. CDR3 region: CASSEEAASTDTQYF. Written as DNA, the CDR3 is TGTGCCAGCAGCGAGGAAGCGGCAAGCACAGATACGCAGTATTTT.

V is TRBV7-2 and J is TRBJ1-5; D may be TRBD1 (5 bases). The V gene lost 6 bases and the J gene lost 5 bases, with 14 bases spanning the gap. The CDR3 totals 14 residues. CDR1 is SGHTA, CDR2 FQGNSA, per germline. The CDR3 DNA sequence: TGTGCCAGCAGTGATGGTCCGGGGGATCAGCCCCAGCATTTT. Translated: CASSDGPGDQPQHF.

This chain links TRBV7-9 with TRBJ2-5; D unresolved. The assigned J gene may be wrong: the sequence end matches TRBJ2-7 better. Per the germline V gene, CDR1 is SEHNR and CDR2 is FQNEAQ (reference sequence). This CDR3 has 16 amino acids. This CDR3 reads CASSLGAVPGSHEQYF. In nucleotides, the CDR3 is TGTGCCAGCAGCTTAGGTGCGGTTCCCGGTTCCCACGAGCAGTACTTC.

This chain joins TRBV7-2 and TRBJ1-2, with a possible D match to TRBD1 (6 bases). Trimming left V 1 base short and J 4 bases short, with 13 bases between. The CDR3 is 15 residues long. The germline gives CDR1 SGHTA, CDR2 FQGNSA. CDR3 sequence reads: CASSLVRQAIYGYTF. CDR3 sequence (DNA): TGTGCCAGCAGCTTAGTCCGACAGGCGATCTATGGCTACACCTTC. Full variable domain (remainder filled in from reference TRBV7-2 and TRBJ1-2): GAGVSQSPSNKVTEKGKDVELRCDPISGHTALYWYRQSLGQGLEFLIYFQGNSAPDKSGLPSDRFSAERTGGSVSTLTIQRTQQEDSAVYLCASSLVRQAIYGYTFGSGTRLTVV.

The chain links TRBV27 to TRBJ2-1; D is undetermined. Trimming left V 2 bases short and J 4 bases short, with 9 bases between. The CDR3 runs 14 residues. CDR1 is MNHEY, CDR2 SMNVEV, per germline (reference sequence). Here the CDR3 reads CASSLPGPYNEQFF. CDR3 coding DNA: TGTGCCAGCAGTTTACCAGGTCCTTACAATGAGCAGTTCTTC.

This chain connects TRBV5-8 to TRBJ1-6; the match to TRBD1 covers 7 bases. Germline V gene lookup returns CDR1 SGHTS and CDR2 YDEGEE. CDR3 size: 16 residues. V dropped 1 base and J dropped 4; count of bases not matched to a gene: 5. CDR3 sequence (DNA): TGTGCCAGCAGCTTGTTAGGGACAGCTTATAATTCACCCCTCCACTTT. Encoded protein: CASSLLGTAYNSPLHF.

This sequence joins TRBV28 and TRBJ2-7, with 9 bases fitting TRBD1. The CDR3 loop spans 15 amino acids. V dropped 3 bases and J dropped 5; count of bases not matched to a gene: 8. Germline CDR1 MDHEN, CDR2 SYDVKM. CDR3 loop: CASSFFYRGQNEQYF. The CDR3 coding sequence is TGTGCCAGCAGTTTTTTCTACAGGGGGCAGAACGAGCAGTACTTC.

The chain carries TRBV11-3 and TRBJ2-3, with a possible D match to TRBD1 (5 bases). Trimming cost V 3 bases and J 3 bases, with 7 bases left between them. Per the germline V gene, CDR1 is SGHNT and CDR2 is YENEEA. The CDR3 runs to 13 residues. As DNA, the CDR3 is TGTGCCAGCAGCTTCCCAGGGACAGATACGCAGTATTTT. This encodes CASSFPGTDTQYF. Using reference TRBV11-3 and TRBJ2-3 for the parts outside the CDR3, the full variable domain is EAGVVQSPRYKIIEKKQPVAFWCNPISGHNTLYWYLQNLGQGPELLIRYENEEAVDDSQLPKDRFSAERLKGVDSTLKIQPAELGDSAVYLCASSFPGTDTQYFGPGTRLTVL.

The chain recombines TRBV5-8 with TRBJ2-2, with TRBD1 matching 12 bases. From germline, CDR1 is SGHTS and CDR2 YDEGEE. Trimming took 5 bases from V and 4 from J; bases not matched to a gene: 12. CDR3 length: 18 residues. CDR3 region: CASRATGTGGSGTGELFF. The DNA of the CDR3 is TGTGCCAGCAGGGCCACCGGGACAGGGGGCTCGGGCACCGGGGAGCTGTTTTTT.

The chain recombines TRBV5-4 with TRBJ1-2; D gene ambiguous. Trimming left V 4 bases short and J 5 bases short, with 9 bases between. This CDR3 spans 12 amino acids. CDR1 SGHNT and CDR2 YYREEE come from the germline V gene (reference sequence). CDR3 DNA: TGTGCCAGCAGCCAGACTGGATATGGCTACACCTTC. Amino acid sequence: CASSQTGYGYTF.

The genes are TRBV29-1 and TRBJ2-3; TRBD2 might be the D (5 bases). This CDR3 comprises 11 residues. Trimming took off 4 bases at V and 6 bases at J, with 8 bases between the two ends. Per the germline V gene, CDR1 is SQVTM and CDR2 is ANQGSEA. Written as DNA, the CDR3 is TGCAGCGTTGGTGGGGAGGATACGCAGTATTTT. Translation: CSVGGEDTQYF.

The genes are TRBV6-1 and TRBJ2-1; no reliable D call. Germline-derived CDR1 and CDR2 are MNHNS and SASEGT. The CDR3 runs to 13 residues. Deletions cut 6 bases from V and 8 bases from J, with 14 bases between. In nucleotides, the CDR3 is TGTGCCAGCAGCCGGTGGTGGGCCCATGAGCAGTTCTTC. This codes for CASSRWWAHEQFF.

The J gene is TRBJ1-1, the V gene TRBV5-1; a weak D match, TRBD1 (6 bases). The CDR3 has 14 residues. V lost 3 bases, J lost 5 bases, and 14 bases lay in between. The germline gives CDR1 SGHRS, CDR2 YFSETQ. CDR3 DNA: TGCGCCAGCAGCTACAAGGACAGAGGGACTGAAGCTTTCTTT. Amino acids: CASSYKDRGTEAFF.

V usage is TRBV10-3 and J usage is TRBJ2-3; no firm D call. The length of the CDR3 is 13 residues. V was clipped by 2 bases and J by 6 bases, with 9 bases between them. Germline CDR1 reads ENHRY; CDR2 reads SYGVKD. The CDR3 DNA follows: TGTGCCATCAGTGAGGACGGGTTTGATACGCAGTATTTT. It yields the protein CAISEDGFDTQYF.

This sequence joins TRBV20-1 and TRBJ1-3; possibly TRBD1 for D (5 bases). The CDR3 is 11 amino acids. V was cut by 5 bases and J by 8 bases, with 10 bases left in between. Germline V gene sequence: CDR1 DFQATT, CDR2 SNEGSKA (reference sequence). The CDR3 spells CSARGVDTIYF. The CDR3 region has the DNA TGCAGTGCTCGGGGGGTGGACACCATATATTTT.

This chain connects TRBV7-2 to TRBJ2-5; 11 bases fit TRBD2. This CDR3 has 15 residues. V shed 6 bases and J 4 bases; nucleotides not matched to a gene: 7. Germline V gene data show CDR1 as SGHTA and CDR2 as FQGNSA. CDR3 region: CASSSTSGRGETQYF. CDR3 sequence (DNA): TGTGCCAGCAGTTCCACTAGCGGGAGAGGAGAGACCCAGTACTTC.

This clone was detected only once. The J gene is TRBJ1-1, the V gene TRBV28; D is unresolved. CDR3 size: 13 residues. Germline CDR1 MDHEN, CDR2 SYDVKM. V was clipped by 3 bases and J by 3 bases, with 8 bases between them. CDR3 DNA: TGTGCCAGCAGTTTTGGGCCCTACACTGAAGCTTTCTTT. Its protein is CASSFGPYTEAFF.

In the case of this clone: A junction boundary mismatches the germline segment, possibly from a read error. The chain has TRBV7-7 and TRBJ2-1, with D tentatively TRBD1 (6 bases). This CDR3 is built from 13 residues. Germline V gene sequence: CDR1 SSHAT, CDR2 FNYEAQ (reference sequence). The CDR3 DNA reads as TGTGCCAGCAGCACAGACAGGTACACTGAGCAGTTCTTC. This sequence encodes CASSTDRYTEQFF. Based on the CDR3 plus reference TRBV7-7 and TRBJ2-1, the full variable domain is GAGVSQSPRYKVTKRGQDVTLRCDPISSHATLYWYQQALGQGPEFLTYFNYEAQPDKSGLPSDRFSAERPEGSISTLTIQRTEQRDSAMYRCASSTDRYTEQFFGPGTRLTVL.

This clone was detected only a few times. The chain employs TRBV6-6 and TRBJ2-1; TRBD2 matches 7 bases. With 7 bases clipped from V and 7 bases from J, the junction kept 13 bases outside the gene matches. The CDR3 contains 15 residues. Germline V gene data show CDR1 as MNHNY and CDR2 as SVGAGI (reference sequence). For the CDR3, the DNA is TGTGCCAGCACAAGAACGGGAGGCCTTGGGAATGAGCAGTTCTTC. It translates to CASTRTGGLGNEQFF.

The chain uses TRBV5-1 and TRBJ2-3, with 10 nucleotides matching TRBD2. This CDR3 has 16 residues. Losses at the gene ends were 3 bases for V and 0 bases for J; bases not matched to a gene: 4. Per germline, CDR1 SGHRS and CDR2 YFSETQ. CDR3 DNA sequence: TGCGCCAGCAGCTCAATTAGCGGGAGGAGCACAGATACGCAGTATTTT. Its translation: CASSSISGRSTDTQYF.